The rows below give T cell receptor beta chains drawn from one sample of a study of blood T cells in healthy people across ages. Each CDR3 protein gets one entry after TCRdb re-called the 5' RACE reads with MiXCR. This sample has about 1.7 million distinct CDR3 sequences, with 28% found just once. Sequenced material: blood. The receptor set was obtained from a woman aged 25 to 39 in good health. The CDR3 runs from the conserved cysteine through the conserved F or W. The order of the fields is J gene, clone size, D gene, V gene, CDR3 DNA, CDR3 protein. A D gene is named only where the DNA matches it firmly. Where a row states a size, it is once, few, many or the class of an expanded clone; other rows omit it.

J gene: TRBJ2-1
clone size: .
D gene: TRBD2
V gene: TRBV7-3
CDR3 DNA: TGTGCCAGCAGCTTGACTAGCGGGGGGTGTTCGGAGCAGTTCTTC
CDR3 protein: CASSLTSGGCSEQFF

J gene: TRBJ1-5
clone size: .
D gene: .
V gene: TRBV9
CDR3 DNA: TGTGCCGGCAGCGTAGCCGGCGGCTACAATCAGCCCCAGCATTTT
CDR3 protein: CAGSVAGGYNQPQHF

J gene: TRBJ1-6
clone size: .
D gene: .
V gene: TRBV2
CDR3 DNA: TGTGCCAGCAGAAGAGGGTCAAGGATTGATTCACCCCTCCACTTT
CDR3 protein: CASRRGSRIDSPLHF

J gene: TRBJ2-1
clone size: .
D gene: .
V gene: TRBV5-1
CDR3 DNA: TGCGCCAGCAGCTTGGCGCCGGGGTCCGAAGAGACCCAGTTCTTC
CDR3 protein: CASSLAPGSEETQFF

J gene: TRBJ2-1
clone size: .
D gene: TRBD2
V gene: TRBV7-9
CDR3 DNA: TGTGCCAGCAGCTTCGGACTAGCGGGGGGTGCCCACAATGAGCAGTTCTTC
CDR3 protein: CASSFGLAGGAHNEQFF

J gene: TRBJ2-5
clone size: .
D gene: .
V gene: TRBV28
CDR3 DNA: TGTGCCAGCAGGCAAACAGGTGGCGTGCAGTACTTC
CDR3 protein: CASRQTGGVQYF

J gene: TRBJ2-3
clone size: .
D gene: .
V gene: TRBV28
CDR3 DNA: TGTGCCAGCAGTTCCCCTAGCGGAGGGGGCAGGGGGGATACGCAGTATTTT
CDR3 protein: CASSSPSGGGRGDTQYF

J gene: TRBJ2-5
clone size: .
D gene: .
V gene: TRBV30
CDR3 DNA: TGTGCCTGGGCAACCTCCGGGACCCGGAGGGAGACCCAGTACTTC
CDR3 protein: CAWATSGTRRETQYF

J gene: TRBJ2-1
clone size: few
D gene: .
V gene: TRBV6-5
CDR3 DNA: TGTGCCATCAGTTACAGGAACCACAATGAGCAGTTCTTC
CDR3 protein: CAISYRNHNEQFF

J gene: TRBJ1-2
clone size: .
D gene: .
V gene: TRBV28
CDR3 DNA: TGTGCCAGCAGTCGCTTAGGCTCGAGGGATCTGTATAACGGCTACACCTTC
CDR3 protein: CASSRLGSRDLYNGYTF

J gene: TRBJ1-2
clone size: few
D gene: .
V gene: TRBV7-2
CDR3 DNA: TGTGCCAGCAGCTTAGGGGGGCAGAGGGAATCGGGCTACACCTTC
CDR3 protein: CASSLGGQRESGYTF

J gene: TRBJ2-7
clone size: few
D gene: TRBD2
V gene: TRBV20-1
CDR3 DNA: TGCAGTGCTAGAATGGCTAGCGGGAGCAAAGAGCAGTACTTC
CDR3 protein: CSARMASGSKEQYF

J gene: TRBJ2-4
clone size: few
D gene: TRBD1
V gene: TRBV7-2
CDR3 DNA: TGTGCCAGCAGCCGGAGTGGGACAGAGAAAAACATTCAGTACTTC
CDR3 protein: CASSRSGTEKNIQYF

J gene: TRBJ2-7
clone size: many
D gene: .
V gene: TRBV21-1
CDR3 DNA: TGTGCCAGCATAAAGAAAAGGGAGCAGTACTTC
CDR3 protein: CASIKKREQYF

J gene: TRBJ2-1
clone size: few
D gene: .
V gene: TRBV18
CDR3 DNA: TGTGCCAGCTCACCGGGACTGTTTGAGGGTGAGCAGTTCTTC
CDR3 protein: CASSPGLFEGEQFF

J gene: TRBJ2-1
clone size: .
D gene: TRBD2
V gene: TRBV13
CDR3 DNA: TGTGCCAGCAGCCCGGGGGGAGGGGCCAACAATGAGCAGTTCTTC
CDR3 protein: CASSPGGGANNEQFF

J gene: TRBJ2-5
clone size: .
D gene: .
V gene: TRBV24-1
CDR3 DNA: TGTGCCACCAGTGATTCAGGCCCCTCGGGGGTAGGCGAGACCCAGTACTTC
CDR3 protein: CATSDSGPSGVGETQYF

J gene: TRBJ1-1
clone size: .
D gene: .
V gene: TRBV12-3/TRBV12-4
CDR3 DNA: TGTGCCAGCAGTTTAACAGGGTCGAACACTGAAGCTTTCTTT
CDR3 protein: CASSLTGSNTEAFF

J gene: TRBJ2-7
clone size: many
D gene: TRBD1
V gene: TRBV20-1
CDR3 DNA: TGCAGTGCTACCGACAGGGACTCCTACGAGCAGTACTTC
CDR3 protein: CSATDRDSYEQYF

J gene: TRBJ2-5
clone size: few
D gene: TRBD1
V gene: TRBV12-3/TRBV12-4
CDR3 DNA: TGTGCCAGCTCCCAACAGGGGGCTGGGGAGACCCAGTACTTC
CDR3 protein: CASSQQGAGETQYF

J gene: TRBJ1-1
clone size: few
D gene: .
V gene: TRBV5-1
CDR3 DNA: TGCGCCAGCAACCGCGGGACAATGAACACTGAAGCTTTCTTT
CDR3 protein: CASNRGTMNTEAFF

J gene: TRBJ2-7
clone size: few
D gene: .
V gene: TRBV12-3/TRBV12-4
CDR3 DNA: TGTGCCAGCAGTTTTTACAGGTCCTACGAGCAGTACTTC
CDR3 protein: CASSFYRSYEQYF

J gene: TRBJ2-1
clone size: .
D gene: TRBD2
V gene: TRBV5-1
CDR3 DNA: TGCGCCAGCAGCTTGGGGCCTAGCGGGCCACCAATCGAGGTGTCCTACAATGAGCAGTTCTTC
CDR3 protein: CASSLGPSGPPIEVSYNEQFF

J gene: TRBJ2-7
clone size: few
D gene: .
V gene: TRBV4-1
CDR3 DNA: TGCGCCAGCAGCCAGTTAGCCTTGGGCAGGGACTACGAGCAGTACTTC
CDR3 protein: CASSQLALGRDYEQYF

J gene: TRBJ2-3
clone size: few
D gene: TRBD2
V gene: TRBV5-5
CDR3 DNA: TGTGCCAGCAGCTTGGGACTAGCGGGGGTTCCTCTTTCGGGGGATACGCAGTATTTT
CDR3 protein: CASSLGLAGVPLSGDTQYF

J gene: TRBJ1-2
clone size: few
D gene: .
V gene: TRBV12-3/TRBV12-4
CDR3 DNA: TGTGCCAGCAGTTTAGGAGTACAGGGTGGTGGCTACACCTTC
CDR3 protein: CASSLGVQGGGYTF

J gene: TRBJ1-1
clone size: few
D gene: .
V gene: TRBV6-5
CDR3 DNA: TGTGCCACAGGACGGGTTATGAACACTGAAGCTTTCTTT
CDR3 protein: CATGRVMNTEAFF

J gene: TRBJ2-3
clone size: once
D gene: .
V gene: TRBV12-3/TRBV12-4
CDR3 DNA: TGTGCCAGCAGTTTGGATCCGGGGTCGACAGATATGCAGTATTTT
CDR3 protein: CASSLDPGSTDMQYF

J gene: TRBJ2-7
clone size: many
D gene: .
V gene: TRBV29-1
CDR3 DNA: TGCAGCGTTTGGACATCCTCCTACGAGCAGTACTTC
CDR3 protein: CSVWTSSYEQYF

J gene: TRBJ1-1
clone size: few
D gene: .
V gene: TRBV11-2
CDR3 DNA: TGTGCCAGCAGCTTAGGTTCGACTCCGGAAGCTTTCTTT
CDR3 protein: CASSLGSTPEAFF

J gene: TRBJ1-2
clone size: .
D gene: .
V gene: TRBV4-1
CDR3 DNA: TGCGCCAGCAGCCAACAAACAGAGGATTATGGCTACACCTTC
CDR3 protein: CASSQQTEDYGYTF

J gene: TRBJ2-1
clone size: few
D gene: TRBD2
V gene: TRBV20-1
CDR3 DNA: TGCAGTGCTAGAGTCCCTAGCGGACTCTCCTACAATGAGCAGTTCTTC
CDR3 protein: CSARVPSGLSYNEQFF

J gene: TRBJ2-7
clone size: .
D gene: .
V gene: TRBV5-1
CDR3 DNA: TGCGCCGGCAGCTCCCCGGGGGACGGCTACGAGCAGTACTTC
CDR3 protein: CAGSSPGDGYEQYF

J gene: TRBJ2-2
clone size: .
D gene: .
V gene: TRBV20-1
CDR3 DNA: TGCAGTGCTAGAGAAGGCAGGAACACCGGGGAGCTGTTTTTT
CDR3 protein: CSAREGRNTGELFF

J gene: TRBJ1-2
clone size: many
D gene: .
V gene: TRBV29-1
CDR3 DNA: TGCAGCGTTGAGACTGAGGTCTATGGCTACACCTTC
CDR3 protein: CSVETEVYGYTF

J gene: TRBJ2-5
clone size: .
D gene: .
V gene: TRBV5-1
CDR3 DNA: TGCGCCAGCAGGCTGATGACAGGCCAAGAGACCCAGTACTTC
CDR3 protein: CASRLMTGQETQYF

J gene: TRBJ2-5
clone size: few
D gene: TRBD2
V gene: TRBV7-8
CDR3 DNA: TGTGCCAGCAGCTTAGCGCGGCTAGCGGGAACTCAAGAGACCCGGTACTTC
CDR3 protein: CASSLARLAGTQETRYF

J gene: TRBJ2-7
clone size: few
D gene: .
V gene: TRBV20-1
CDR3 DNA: TGCAGTGCTACGGCGCGGCCGGACACCTACGAGCAGTACTTC
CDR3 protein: CSATARPDTYEQYF

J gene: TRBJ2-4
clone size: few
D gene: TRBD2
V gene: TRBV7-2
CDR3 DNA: TGTGCCAGCAGCTATCGACTAGCGGGAGCGGGTGAGCAGTACTTC
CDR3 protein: CASSYRLAGAGEQYF

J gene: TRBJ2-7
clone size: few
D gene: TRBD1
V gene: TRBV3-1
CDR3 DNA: TGTGCCAGCAGCCAAGAGGGGACAGGGAGGTACGAGCAGTACTTC
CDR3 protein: CASSQEGTGRYEQYF

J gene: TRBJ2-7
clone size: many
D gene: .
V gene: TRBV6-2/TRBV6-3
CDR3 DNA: TGTGCCAGCAGACCGGATCGGCGGACCTACGAGCAGTACTTC
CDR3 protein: CASRPDRRTYEQYF

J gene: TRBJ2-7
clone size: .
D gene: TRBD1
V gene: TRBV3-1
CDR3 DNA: TGTGCCAGCAGCCAAGGGACAGGGAGGAACGAGCAGTACTTC
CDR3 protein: CASSQGTGRNEQYF

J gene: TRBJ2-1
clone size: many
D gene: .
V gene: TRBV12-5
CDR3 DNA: TGTGCTAGTGACGACCCGACGGAGAGCTCCTACAATGAGCAGTTCTTC
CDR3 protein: CASDDPTESSYNEQFF

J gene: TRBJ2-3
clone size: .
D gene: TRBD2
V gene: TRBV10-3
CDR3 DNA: TGTGCCATCAGTGAGGTAGCGGGGGGGTACACAGATACGCAGTATTTT
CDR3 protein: CAISEVAGGYTDTQYF

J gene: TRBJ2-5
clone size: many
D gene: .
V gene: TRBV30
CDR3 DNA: TGTGCCTGGAGTGGGAACAGCTGGACGGAGGAGACCCAGTACTTC
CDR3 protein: CAWSGNSWTEETQYF

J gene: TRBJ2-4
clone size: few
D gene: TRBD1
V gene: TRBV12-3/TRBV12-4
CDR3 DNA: TGTGCCAGCAGTTTCACAGGGGATAACATTCAGTACTTC
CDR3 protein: CASSFTGDNIQYF

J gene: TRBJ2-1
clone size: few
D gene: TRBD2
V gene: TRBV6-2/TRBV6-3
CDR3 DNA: TGTGCCAGCAGCCTACGGAGCGGGAGTAACTCATACAATGAGCAGTTCTTC
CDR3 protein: CASSLRSGSNSYNEQFF

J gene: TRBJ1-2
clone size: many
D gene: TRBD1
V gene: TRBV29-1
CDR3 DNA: TGCAGCGTCCGCAGGGGGACGGAGAACTATGGCTACACCTTC
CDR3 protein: CSVRRGTENYGYTF

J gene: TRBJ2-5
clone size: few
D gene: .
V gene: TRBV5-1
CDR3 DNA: TGCGCCAGCAGCCGACTTCAGGGACAAGGGACCCAGTACTTC
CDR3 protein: CASSRLQGQGTQYF

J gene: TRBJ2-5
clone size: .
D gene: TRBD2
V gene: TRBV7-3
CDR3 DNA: TGTGCCAGCAGCCCAACGGGACTAGGAGGAGAGACCCAGTACTTC
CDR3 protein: CASSPTGLGGETQYF

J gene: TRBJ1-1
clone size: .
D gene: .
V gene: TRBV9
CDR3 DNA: TGTGCCAGCAATCAGGGAAGCGACACTGAAGCTTTCTTT
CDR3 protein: CASNQGSDTEAFF

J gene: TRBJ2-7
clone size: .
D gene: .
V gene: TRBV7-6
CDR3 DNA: TGTGCCAGCAGCTTAGGCGTCGGCTGGGGTCCGTTTTTTTACGAGCAGTACTTC
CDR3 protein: CASSLGVGWGPFFYEQYF

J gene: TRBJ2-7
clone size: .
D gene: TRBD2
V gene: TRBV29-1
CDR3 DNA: TGCAGCGTTGCGCCTAGCGGGACCTCCTACGAGCAGTACTTC
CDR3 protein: CSVAPSGTSYEQYF

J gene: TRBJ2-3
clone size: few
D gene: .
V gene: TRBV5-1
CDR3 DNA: TGCGCCAGCAGCTTGATACGTTCGGAGGCCTTGACAGATACGCAGTATTTT
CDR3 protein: CASSLIRSEALTDTQYF

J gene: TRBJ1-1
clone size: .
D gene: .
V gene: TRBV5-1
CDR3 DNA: TGCGCCAGCAGCGCGGCTACAATGAACACTGAAGCTTTCTTT
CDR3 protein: CASSAATMNTEAFF

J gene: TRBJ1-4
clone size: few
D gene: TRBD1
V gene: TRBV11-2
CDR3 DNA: TGTGCCAGCAGCTTAGTAGGCGGGACAGCCAATGAAAAACTGTTTTTT
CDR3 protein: CASSLVGGTANEKLFF

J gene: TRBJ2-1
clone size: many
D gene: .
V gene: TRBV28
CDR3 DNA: TGTGCCAGCAGTTGGTGGGGATCCTCCTACAATGAGCAGTTCTTC
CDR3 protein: CASSWWGSSYNEQFF